This TCR beta chain was identified during a study of T cell changes during pregnancy in multiple sclerosis. The CDR3 covers 12 residues. After removal of 5 bases from V and 4 bases from J, the junction contained 5 bases not matched to a gene. Germline V gives CDR1 GTSNPN, CDR2 SVGIG (reference sequence). TCRdb keeps only in-frame clones here, not all; method: immunoSEQ multiplex PCR. The sample contains more than 50,000 clones, roughly 94% of which appear only once. The input for sequencing was CD8+ T cells from peripheral blood mononuclear cells, taken after pregnancy. The clonotype comes from a female donor with multiple sclerosis, enrolled in a pregnancy study. The V call is TRBV30, the J call TRBJ2-7, with 7 bases matching TRBD1. The CDR3 spells CAWADRPYEQYF. CDR3 nucleotides: TGTGCCTGGGCGGACAGGCCTTACGAGCAGTACTTC.